These 32 T cell receptor beta chains originate from one sample sequenced in a study of cytomegalovirus exposure and HLA in healthy donors. The PCR made use of 60 Vbeta and 13 Jbeta primers. The assay was immunoSEQ multiplex PCR, and TCRdb's table has in-frame clones only and misses some. Here the sample table reports 100,000 to 150,000 clones. The sequenced material came from PBMCs. These receptors were obtained from a man aged 18 to 29 in good health and CMV-seronegative.

The chain recombines TRBV2 with TRBJ2-5; 8 nucleotides align to TRBD1. The V and J ends lost 7 bases and 13 bases, in that order; junction bases with no gene match: 5. Germline V gene data show CDR1 as SNHLY and CDR2 as FYNNEI. This CDR3 has 10 residues. The CDR3: CASIETGVYF. The CDR3 region has the DNA TGTGCCAGCATTGAGACAGGGGTGTACTTC.

This chain connects TRBV7-9 to TRBJ2-5, with 7 bases lining up with TRBD1. The CDR3 loop spans 15 amino acids. CDR1 is SEHNR and CDR2 is FQNEAQ in the germline V gene (reference sequence). J was trimmed by 3 bases and V by 5 bases; bases with no gene match: 9. The CDR3 sequence: CASSLTRTGKETQYF. The CDR3 region has the DNA TGTGCCAGCAGCCTCACCCGGACAGGAAAAGAGACCCAGTACTTC.

The rearrangement uses TRBV2 and TRBJ2-7; the match to TRBD2 covers 8 bases. The length of the CDR3 is 14 residues. Germline-derived CDR1 and CDR2 are SNHLY and FYNNEI. V dropped 10 bases and J dropped 6; count of bases not matched to a gene: 14. This chain's CDR3 is CATGRGAMGGEQYF. The CDR3 DNA reads as TGTGCCACCGGGCGGGGGGCGATGGGGGGCGAGCAGTACTTC.

The rearrangement uses TRBV6-5 and TRBJ2-1; possibly TRBD2 for D (6 bases). This CDR3 is built from 15 residues. The germline gives CDR1 MNHEY, CDR2 SVGAGI. V was shortened by 1 base and J by 5 bases, with 12 bases between the two germline ends. The chain's CDR3 is CASSYWVGEDNEQFF. CDR3 bases: TGTGCCAGCAGTTACTGGGTCGGGGAGGACAATGAGCAGTTCTTC.

The rearrangement joins TRBV19 to TRBJ1-4, with D perhaps TRBD1 (6 bases). Per the germline V gene, CDR1 is LNHDA and CDR2 is SQIVND (reference sequence). The CDR3 is made up of 13 amino acids. Trimming pared 6 bases from V and 6 bases from J, leaving 11 bases between. CDR3 sequence: CASSLPGDEKLFF. CDR3 bases: TGTGCCAGTAGCTTGCCAGGGGATGAAAAACTGTTTTTT.

The chain uses TRBV2 and TRBJ1-4; 7 bases line up with TRBD1. The germline gives CDR1 SNHLY, CDR2 FYNNEI. With 0 bases clipped from V and 7 bases from J, the junction kept 5 bases outside the gene matches. The CDR3 totals 15 residues. CDR3 sequence reads: CASSEAQGGGEKLFF. The CDR3 region has the DNA TGTGCCAGCAGTGAAGCGCAAGGGGGCGGTGAAAAACTGTTTTTT.

The rearrangement links TRBV28 to TRBJ1-1, with D perhaps matching TRBD1 (6 bases). Germline V gene lookup returns CDR1 MDHEN and CDR2 SYDVKM. V lost 3 bases and J lost 6, with 8 bases in between. The CDR3 is 12 amino acids. CDR3 sequence (DNA): TGTGCCAGCAGTTTCAGGGGTTCTGAAGCTTTCTTT. Protein sequence: CASSFRGSEAFF. Supplemented by reference TRBV28 and TRBJ1-1, the full variable domain reads DVKVTQSSRYLVKRTGEKVFLECVQDMDHENMFWYRQDPGLGLRLIYFSYDVKMKEKGDIPEGYSVSREKKERFSLILESASTNQTSMYLCASSFRGSEAFFGQGTRLTVV.

The chain joins TRBV6-5 to TRBJ1-1; D might be TRBD1 (6 bases). The V end lost 2 bases, the J end lost 1 base, and 11 bases lay between the germline ends. The CDR3 totals 15 residues. The germline V gene has CDR1 MNHEY and CDR2 SVGAGI. DNA for the CDR3: TGTGCCAGCAGTTACACCGCGACAGGGAACACTGAAGCTTTCTTT. It codes for CASSYTATGNTEAFF.

The V gene is TRBV18, the J gene TRBJ1-1, with D tentatively TRBD1 (5 bases). Trimming cost V 4 bases and J 4 bases, with 13 bases left between them. Looked up from germline, CDR1 is KGHSH and CDR2 is LQKENI. The CDR3 has 14 amino acids. In DNA, the CDR3 is TGTGCCAGCTCACTTCGTAGGGGAAGCACTGAAGCTTTCTTT. Translating it yields CASSLRRGSTEAFF.

V is TRBV6-5 and J is TRBJ2-1; 11 bases map to TRBD2. After removal of 1 base from V and 10 bases from J, the junction contained 6 bases not matched to a gene. This CDR3 is built from 15 residues. Germline CDR1 reads MNHEY; CDR2 reads SVGAGI. In nucleotides, the CDR3 is TGTGCCAGCAGTTACTTAGCGGGGGGGCTACAAGAGCAGTTCTTC. Its translation is CASSYLAGGLQEQFF.

CDR3 loop: CASSGDRFNTEAFF. CDR3 nucleotide sequence: TGTGCCAGCAGCGGTGACAGATTTAACACTGAAGCTTTCTTT. V usage is TRBV5-4 and J usage is TRBJ1-1; TRBD1 might be the D (5 bases). The CDR3 consists of 14 residues. Germline V gene lookup returns CDR1 SGHNT and CDR2 YYREEE (reference sequence). With 4 bases removed from V and 2 bases from J, the gap between germline ends came to 12 bases. The full variable domain, with the rest looked up from reference TRBV5-4 and TRBJ1-1, is ETGVTQSPTHLIKTRGQQVTLRCSSQSGHNTVSWYQQALGQGPQFIFQYYREEENGRGNFPPRFSGLQFPNYSSELNVNALELDDSALYLCASSGDRFNTEAFFGQGTRLTVV.

The chain combines TRBV9 with TRBJ2-7, with 7 nucleotides matching TRBD2. V was clipped by 6 bases and J by 7 bases; unmatched bases: 16. The CDR3 extends over 15 amino acids. The germline V gene encodes CDR1 SGDLS and CDR2 YYNGEE. The chain's CDR3 is CASNPTGGPDGEQYF. The CDR3 nucleotides are TGTGCCAGCAACCCTACGGGGGGACCGGACGGAGAGCAGTACTTC.

The chain employs TRBV2 and TRBJ2-1; 9 nucleotides align to TRBD1. The V gene's germline CDR1 is SNHLY and CDR2 FYNNEI. The CDR3 extends over 15 amino acids. V dropped 6 bases and J dropped 7; count of bases not matched to a gene: 10. CDR3 sequence reads: CASRDRGISRNEQFF. CDR3 nucleotide sequence: TGTGCCAGCAGGGACAGGGGCATCTCTAGGAATGAGCAGTTCTTC.

The rearrangement uses TRBV29-1 and TRBJ1-2; a possible D gene is TRBD1 (5 bases). The CDR3 extends over 18 amino acids. V was shortened by 5 bases and J by 2 bases, with 27 bases between the two germline ends. Germline V lookup: CDR1 SQVTM, CDR2 ANQGSEA. CDR3 bases: TGCAGCGTTTTCATAACCCCTTTTGGGGCAGGGCTGAACTATGGCTACACCTTC. It is translated as CSVFITPFGAGLNYGYTF.

CDR3 region: CASSLVVTVYEQYF. Written as DNA, the CDR3 is TGTGCCAGCAGCTTGGTAGTGACAGTCTACGAGCAGTACTTC. V is TRBV5-6 and J is TRBJ2-7; D is perhaps TRBD1 (5 bases). Germline CDR1 SGHDT, CDR2 YYEEEE. Trimming shortened V by 0 bases and J by 3 bases, and 10 bases separated the two germline ends. This CDR3 comprises 14 residues.

The genes are TRBV28 and TRBJ2-7; 15 nucleotides agree with TRBD2. Germline CDR1 reads MDHEN; CDR2 reads SYDVKM. The CDR3 loop spans 15 amino acids. With 5 bases clipped from V and 3 bases from J, the junction kept 2 bases outside the gene matches. For the CDR3, the DNA is TGTGCCAGCAGTCTGGGACTAGCGGGAGGCTACGAGCAGTACTTC. It encodes CASSLGLAGGYEQYF.

In nucleotides, the CDR3 is TGTGCCAGCAGTGACTCTTTAGCGACTAGGCAGTTCTTC. It is translated as CASSDSLATRQFF. This chain links TRBV6-4 with TRBJ2-1; possibly TRBD2 for D (6 bases). This CDR3 is built from 13 residues. The germline V gene has CDR1 MRHNA and CDR2 SNTAGT. V was trimmed by 0 bases and J by 12 bases, leaving 12 bases between them.

The chain joins TRBV5-1 to TRBJ2-4; 13 nucleotides line up with TRBD2. J lost 5 bases, V lost 4 bases, and 12 bases had no gene match. From germline, CDR1 is SGHRS and CDR2 YFSETQ. This CDR3 has 18 residues. CDR3 protein: CASSRKLAGGPRENIQYF. The DNA for the CDR3 is TGCGCCAGCAGCAGGAAACTAGCGGGAGGGCCAAGGGAAAACATTCAGTACTTC. The variable domain in full, completed from reference TRBV5-1 and TRBJ2-4, reads KAGVTQTPRYLIKTRGQQVTLSCSPISGHRSVSWYQQTPGQGLQFLFEYFSETQRNKGNFPGRFSGRQFSNSRSEMNVSTLELGDSALYLCASSRKLAGGPRENIQYFGAGTRLSVL.

The genes are TRBV9 and TRBJ1-4; 9 nucleotides align to TRBD1. The CDR3 is 15 amino acids. Germline-derived CDR1 and CDR2 are SGDLS and YYNGEE. Trimming took 0 bases from V and 8 from J; bases not matched to a gene: 5. CDR3 residues: CASSVGDREREKLFF. DNA for the CDR3: TGTGCCAGCAGCGTAGGGGACAGGGAAAGGGAAAAACTGTTTTTT.

The J gene is TRBJ2-1, the V gene TRBV20-1, with D hard to call. Germline values: CDR1 DFQATT, CDR2 SNEGSKA (reference sequence). The CDR3 has 11 amino acids. V lost 3 bases to trimming and J lost 6 bases, with 6 bases between them. The CDR3 DNA follows: TGCAGTGCTAGGGCCTTCAATGAGCAGTTCTTC. It translates to CSARAFNEQFF.

This rearrangement joins TRBV5-1 to TRBJ2-1, with 9 positions matching TRBD1. The germline gives CDR1 SGHRS, CDR2 YFSETQ. The CDR3 has 15 residues. The junction had 7 bases not matched to a gene; V was cut back by 3 bases and J by 6 bases. The CDR3 DNA follows: TGCGCCAGCAGCTGGTGGGACAGGGATTCCAATGAGCAGTTCTTC. Protein product: CASSWWDRDSNEQFF.

Concerning this clone: Mismatch with germline at one junction end may stem from a read error. This sequence joins TRBV15 and TRBJ1-3; possibly TRBD1 for D (5 bases). The CDR3 spans 12 residues. Germline CDR1 is LNHNV and CDR2 is YYDKDF (reference sequence). CDR3 DNA sequence: TGTGCCACCAGCAGCCCGGACACTCAAATAGATTTT. The encoded protein is CATSSPDTQIDF.

The J gene is TRBJ2-7, the V gene TRBV4-1, with TRBD1 matching over 9 bases. This CDR3 region has 14 residues. Trimming at V came to 4 bases and at J to 6 bases, leaving 7 bases not matched to a gene. Germline lookup yields CDR1 MGHRA and CDR2 YSYEKL. CDR3 loop: CASSPGQGRVEQYF. CDR3 in DNA: TGCGCCAGCAGCCCGGGACAGGGAAGGGTCGAGCAGTACTTC.

The V gene is TRBV27, the J gene TRBJ1-6; D not resolved. The length of the CDR3 is 18 residues. Trimming took 2 bases from V and 6 from J, leaving 20 bases between them. The germline V gene has CDR1 MNHEY and CDR2 SMNVEV (reference sequence). The CDR3 reads CASSLTRSARLANSPLHF. The DNA of the CDR3 is TGTGCCAGCAGTTTAACCAGGTCCGCCCGGCTCGCTAATTCACCCCTCCACTTT.

The CDR3 protein is CSARSDRGSFF. The CDR3 region has the DNA TGCAGTGCTAGGTCGGACAGGGGAAGTTTCTTC. The V gene is TRBV20-1, the J gene TRBJ2-1; 9 bases are shared with TRBD1. Germline trimming cut 3 bases from V and 16 bases from J; bases unmatched to any gene: 7. CDR1 DFQATT and CDR2 SNEGSKA come from the germline V gene (reference sequence). The CDR3 loop spans 11 amino acids.

The V call is TRBV5-1, the J call TRBJ1-5; tentatively, D is TRBD1 (5 bases). The germline V and J ends were trimmed by 5 bases and 4 bases, with 13 bases remaining between them. Germline V gene sequence: CDR1 SGHRS, CDR2 YFSETQ. This CDR3 contains 14 residues. CDR3 loop: CASRPGFRNQPQHF. The CDR3 DNA reads TGCGCCAGCAGGCCAGGGTTTAGGAATCAGCCCCAGCATTTT.

The chain joins TRBV4-1 to TRBJ2-1, with a weak D call TRBD1 (7 bases). V was trimmed by 3 bases and J by 9 bases, leaving 15 bases between them. CDR1 is MGHRA and CDR2 is YSYEKL in the germline V gene. This CDR3 is 14 amino acids long. The CDR3 bases are TGCGCCAGCAGCCACTTCGGACAGGAGGGTGAGCAGTTCTTC. Its protein is CASSHFGQEGEQFF.

This chain connects TRBV9 to TRBJ1-2, with a tentative D call TRBD1 (6 bases). The CDR3 is 12 amino acids. Germline V gives CDR1 SGDLS, CDR2 YYNGEE. Trimming left V 5 bases short and J 4 bases short, with 9 bases between. CDR3 coding DNA: TGTGCCAGCAGTGGACAGAGCTATGGCTACACCTTC. Its protein is CASSGQSYGYTF.

The chain is built from TRBV13 and TRBJ2-5, with TRBD2 as a possible D gene (7 bases). Trimming pared 5 bases from V and 1 base from J, leaving 14 bases between. The CDR3 runs to 15 residues. Germline-derived CDR1 and CDR2 are PRHDT and FYEKMQ (reference sequence). CDR3 coding DNA: TGTGCCAGCAGCCTAAAGGGGGGGGCCCAAGAGACCCAGTACTTC. This gives the protein CASSLKGGAQETQYF.

The chain is built from TRBV28 and TRBJ1-1; the D is unclear. CDR1 is MDHEN and CDR2 is SYDVKM in the germline V gene. CDR3 length: 13 residues. V lost 3 bases, J lost 7 bases, and 12 bases lay in between. CDR3: CASSLVQAGEAFF. The DNA of the CDR3 is TGTGCCAGCAGTTTGGTCCAGGCGGGTGAAGCTTTCTTT.

V is TRBV19 and J is TRBJ2-2; no firm D call. Germline CDR1 is LNHDA and CDR2 is SQIVND (reference sequence). The CDR3 consists of 12 residues. V was pared by 5 bases and J by 4 bases, with 5 bases between. The CDR3 coding sequence is TGTGCCAGTAGTCTCTTCACCGGGGAGCTGTTTTTT. Translated, it gives CASSLFTGELFF.

Concerning this clone itself: This specimen includes other DNA sequences encoding the same CDR3. The CDR3 coding sequence is TGTGCCAGCAGCTTAGGCCGGGTGGAGCCCCAGCATTTT. Its translation is CASSLGRVEPQHF. This chain links TRBV11-2 with TRBJ1-5; no definite D call. V was clipped by 1 base and J by 8 bases, with 9 bases between them. CDR3 length equals 13 residues. Per germline, CDR1 SGHAT and CDR2 FQNNGV.